This entry lists 2 T cell receptor beta chains sequenced from one sample in a study of T cells after yellow fever vaccination. MiXCR, applied by TCRdb to the 5' RACE reads, yields one record per CDR3 protein. The sample includes roughly 160,000 distinct CDR3 sequences, approximately 6.7% of them seen just once. The sample consisted of CD4+ T cells sorted from PBMCs, taken roughly 5 days after the first yellow fever vaccination. The receptors here all came from a man aged 18 to 30 who received the YFV17D yellow fever vaccine.

The chain uses TRBV20-1 and TRBJ2-3; maybe TRBD2 (6 bases). In germline, CDR1 is DFQATT, CDR2 SNEGSKA (reference sequence). V was clipped by 4 bases and J by 4 bases, with 12 bases between them. The CDR3 contains 13 residues. The CDR3 protein is CSATTRGADTQYF. CDR3 DNA: TGCAGTGCTACCACCCGCGGGGCAGATACGCAGTATTTT.

This clonotype was seen a handful of times. The chain is built from TRBV11-1 and TRBJ2-1; 10 bases are shared with TRBD2. Germline CDR1 is SGHAT and CDR2 is FQDESV (reference sequence). The CDR3 runs to 18 residues. J was trimmed by 10 bases and V by 5 bases; bases with no gene match: 20. CDR3 amino acids: CASSSNVQRGGGEVEQFF. The DNA of the CDR3 is TGTGCCAGCAGCAGCAATGTCCAGCGGGGGGGCGGAGAGGTCGAGCAGTTCTTC.